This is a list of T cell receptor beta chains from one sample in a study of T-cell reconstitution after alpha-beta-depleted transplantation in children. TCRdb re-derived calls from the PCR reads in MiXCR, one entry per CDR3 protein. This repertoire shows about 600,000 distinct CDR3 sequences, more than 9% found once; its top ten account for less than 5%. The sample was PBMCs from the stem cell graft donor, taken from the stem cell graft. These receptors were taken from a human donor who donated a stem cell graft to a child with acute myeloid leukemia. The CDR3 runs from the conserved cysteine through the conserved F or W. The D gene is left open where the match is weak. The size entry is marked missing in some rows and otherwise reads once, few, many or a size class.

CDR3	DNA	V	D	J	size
CASSSPDRSSYEQYF	TGTGCCAGCAGCTCTCCCGACAGGTCATCCTACGAGCAGTACTTC	TRBV7-6	NA	TRBJ2-7	many
CASSPWGGEQYF	TGCGCCAGCAGCCCCTGGGGGGGCGAGCAGTACTTC	TRBV5-1	TRBD2	TRBJ2-7	many
CASSQRSLSATEAFF	TGTGCCAGCAGCCAAAGAAGTCTTTCGGCCACTGAAGCTTTCTTT	TRBV14	NA	TRBJ1-1	many
CASTETGVAGNTIYF	TGTGCCAGCACCGAAACAGGGGTAGCGGGAAACACCATATATTTT	TRBV12-3/TRBV12-4	TRBD1	TRBJ1-3	few
CATQGGDYSYEQYF	TGTGCCACCCAAGGAGGGGACTATTCCTACGAGCAGTACTTC	TRBV6-2/TRBV6-3	TRBD2	TRBJ2-7	few
CASRPFGYGGNSPLHF	TGTGCCAGCAGGCCCTTTGGCTACGGTGGTAATTCACCCCTCCACTTT	TRBV28	NA	TRBJ1-6	few
CAWSVGLAGGVYEQYF	TGTGCCTGGAGTGTAGGTCTAGCGGGAGGAGTATACGAGCAGTACTTC	TRBV30	TRBD2	TRBJ2-7	NA
CSVINRDANPKGPYGYTF	TGCAGCGTTATAAACCGGGACGCCAACCCCAAAGGGCCCTATGGCTACACCTTC	TRBV29-1	NA	TRBJ1-2	few
CASSFWTGGSDTQYF	TGTGCCAGCAGCTTTTGGACAGGGGGCTCAGATACGCAGTATTTT	TRBV7-2	TRBD1	TRBJ2-3	few
CASSLGQGANQPQHF	TGTGCCAGCAGCTTGGGGCAGGGGGCGAATCAGCCCCAGCATTTT	TRBV7-9	TRBD1	TRBJ1-5	many